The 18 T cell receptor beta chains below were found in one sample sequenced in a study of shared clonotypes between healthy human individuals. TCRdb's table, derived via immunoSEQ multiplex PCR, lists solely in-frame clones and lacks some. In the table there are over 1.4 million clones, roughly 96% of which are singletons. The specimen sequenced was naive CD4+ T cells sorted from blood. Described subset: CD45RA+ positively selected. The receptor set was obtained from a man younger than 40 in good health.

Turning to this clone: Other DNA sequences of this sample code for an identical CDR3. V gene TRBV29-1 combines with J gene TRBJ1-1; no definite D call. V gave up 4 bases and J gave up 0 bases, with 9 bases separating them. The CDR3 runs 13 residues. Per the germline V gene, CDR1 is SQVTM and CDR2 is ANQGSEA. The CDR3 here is CSVATGVNTEAFF. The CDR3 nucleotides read TGCAGCGTTGCAACCGGAGTGAACACTGAAGCTTTCTTT.

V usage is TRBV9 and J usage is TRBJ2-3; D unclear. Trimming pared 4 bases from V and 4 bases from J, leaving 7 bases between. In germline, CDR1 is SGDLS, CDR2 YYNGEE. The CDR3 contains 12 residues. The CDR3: CASSIASDTQYF. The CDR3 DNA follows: TGTGCCAGCAGCATTGCCTCAGATACGCAGTATTTT.

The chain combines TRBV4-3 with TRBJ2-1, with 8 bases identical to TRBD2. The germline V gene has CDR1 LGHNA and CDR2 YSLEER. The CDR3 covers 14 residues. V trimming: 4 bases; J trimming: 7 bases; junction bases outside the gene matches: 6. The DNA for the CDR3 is TGCGCCAGCAGCCGCCGGACTAGCCCTAATGAGCAGTTCTTC. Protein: CASSRRTSPNEQFF.

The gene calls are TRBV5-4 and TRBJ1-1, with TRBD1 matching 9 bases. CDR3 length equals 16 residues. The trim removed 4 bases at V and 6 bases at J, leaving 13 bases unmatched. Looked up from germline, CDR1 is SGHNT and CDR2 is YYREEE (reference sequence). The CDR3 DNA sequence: TGTGCCAGCAGCCGCCGTCCCGGGACAGGGTTAGCTGAAGCTTTCTTT. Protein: CASSRRPGTGLAEAFF.

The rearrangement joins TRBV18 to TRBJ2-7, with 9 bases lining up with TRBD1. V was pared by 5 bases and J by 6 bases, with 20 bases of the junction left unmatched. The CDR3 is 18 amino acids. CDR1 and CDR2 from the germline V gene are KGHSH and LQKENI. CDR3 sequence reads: CASSNRPPAWDRDVEQYF. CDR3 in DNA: TGTGCCAGCTCAAATCGTCCACCTGCCTGGGACAGGGACGTCGAGCAGTACTTC.

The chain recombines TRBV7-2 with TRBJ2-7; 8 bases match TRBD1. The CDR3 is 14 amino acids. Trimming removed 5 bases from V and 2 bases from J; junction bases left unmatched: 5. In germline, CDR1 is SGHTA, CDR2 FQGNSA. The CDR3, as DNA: TGTGCCAGCAGCCACCCGGGACAGGCCTACGAGCAGTACTTC. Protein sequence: CASSHPGQAYEQYF. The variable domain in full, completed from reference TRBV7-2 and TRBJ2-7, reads GAGVSQSPSNKVTEKGKDVELRCDPISGHTALYWYRQSLGQGLEFLIYFQGNSAPDKSGLPSDRFSAERTGGSVSTLTIQRTQQEDSAVYLCASSHPGQAYEQYFGPGTRLTVT.

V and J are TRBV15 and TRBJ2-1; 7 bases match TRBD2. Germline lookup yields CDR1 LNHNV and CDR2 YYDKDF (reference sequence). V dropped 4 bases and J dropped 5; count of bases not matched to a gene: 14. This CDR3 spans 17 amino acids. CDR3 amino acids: CATSTFSRLAEHNEQFF. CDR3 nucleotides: TGTGCCACCAGCACCTTTTCAAGGCTAGCGGAACACAATGAGCAGTTCTTC. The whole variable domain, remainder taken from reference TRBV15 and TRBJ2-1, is DAMVIQNPRYQVTQFGKPVTLSCSQTLNHNVMYWYQQKSSQAPKLLFHYYDKDFNNEADTPDNFQSRRPNTSFCFLDIRSPGLGDTAMYLCATSTFSRLAEHNEQFFGPGTRLTVL.

The CDR3, as DNA: TGTGCCAGCAGCGAAGACAGGGGATACACCGGGGAGCTGTTTTTT. As protein: CASSEDRGYTGELFF. The chain is built from TRBV11-2 and TRBJ2-2; 8 bases match TRBD1. CDR1 and CDR2 from the germline V gene are SGHAT and FQNNGV. V was clipped by 5 bases and J by 3 bases; unmatched bases: 5. The length of the CDR3 is 15 residues.

The CDR3 nucleotides are TGTGCCAGCTCACCACTGAATCAGCGGACCTGGGGGGAGCAGTACTTC. Encoded protein: CASSPLNQRTWGEQYF. The chain has TRBV18 and TRBJ2-7; D possibly uses TRBD1 or TRBD2 (5 bases each). Trimming took 1 base from V and 7 from J, leaving 20 bases between them. CDR1 is KGHSH and CDR2 is LQKENI in the germline V gene. The CDR3 length is 16 residues.

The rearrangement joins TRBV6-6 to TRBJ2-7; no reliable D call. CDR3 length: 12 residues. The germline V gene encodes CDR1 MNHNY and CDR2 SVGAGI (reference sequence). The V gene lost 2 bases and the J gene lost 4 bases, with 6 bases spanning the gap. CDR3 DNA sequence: TGTGCCAGCAGTTACGAGATTTACGAGCAGTACTTC. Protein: CASSYEIYEQYF.

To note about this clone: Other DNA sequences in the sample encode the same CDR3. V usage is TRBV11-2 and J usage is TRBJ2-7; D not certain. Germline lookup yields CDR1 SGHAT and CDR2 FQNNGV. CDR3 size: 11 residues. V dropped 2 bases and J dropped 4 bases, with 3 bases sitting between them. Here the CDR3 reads CASSLLYEQYF. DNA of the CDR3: TGTGCCAGCAGCTTATTGTACGAGCAGTACTTC.

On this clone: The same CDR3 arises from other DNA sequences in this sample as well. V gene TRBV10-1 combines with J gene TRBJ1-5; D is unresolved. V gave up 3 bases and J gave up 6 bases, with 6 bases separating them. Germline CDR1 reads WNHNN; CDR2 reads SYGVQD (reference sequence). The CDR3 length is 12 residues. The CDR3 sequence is CASSESGQPQHF. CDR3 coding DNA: TGCGCCAGCAGTGAATCGGGTCAGCCCCAGCATTTT.

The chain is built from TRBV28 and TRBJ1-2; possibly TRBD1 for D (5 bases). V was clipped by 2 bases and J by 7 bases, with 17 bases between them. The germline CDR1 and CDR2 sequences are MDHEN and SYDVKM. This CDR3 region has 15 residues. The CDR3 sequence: CASSLQDGAGSGYTF. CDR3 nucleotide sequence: TGTGCCAGCAGTTTACAGGACGGGGCGGGTAGTGGCTACACCTTC.

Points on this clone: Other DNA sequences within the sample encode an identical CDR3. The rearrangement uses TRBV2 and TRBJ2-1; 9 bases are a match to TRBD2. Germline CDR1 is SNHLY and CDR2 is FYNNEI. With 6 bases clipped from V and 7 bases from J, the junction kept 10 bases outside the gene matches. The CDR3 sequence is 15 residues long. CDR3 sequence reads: CASSPLAGSYNEQFF. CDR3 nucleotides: TGTGCCAGCAGCCCGCTAGCGGGAAGCTATAATGAGCAGTTCTTC.

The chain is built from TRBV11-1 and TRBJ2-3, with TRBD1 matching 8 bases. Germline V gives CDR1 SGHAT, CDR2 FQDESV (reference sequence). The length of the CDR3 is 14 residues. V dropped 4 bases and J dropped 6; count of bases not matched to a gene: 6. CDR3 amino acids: CASSSTGEGDTQYF. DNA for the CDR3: TGTGCCAGCAGCTCGACAGGGGAAGGGGATACGCAGTATTTT.

The DNA of the CDR3 is TGTGCCAGCAGCTTAAGGGCCGGGCGGTCTACTAATGAAAAACTGTTTTTT. It specifies CASSLRAGRSTNEKLFF. The chain recombines TRBV5-5 with TRBJ1-4; no definite D call. Trimming took off 2 bases at V and 2 bases at J, with 16 bases between the two ends. The CDR3 length is 17 residues. Germline V gene data show CDR1 as SGHKS and CDR2 as YYEKEE (reference sequence).

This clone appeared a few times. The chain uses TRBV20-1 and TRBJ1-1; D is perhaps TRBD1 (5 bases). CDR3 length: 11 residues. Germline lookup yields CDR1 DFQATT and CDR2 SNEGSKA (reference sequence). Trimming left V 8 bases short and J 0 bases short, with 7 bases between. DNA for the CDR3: TGCAGTCCACAGGTGAACACTGAAGCTTTCTTT. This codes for CSPQVNTEAFF.

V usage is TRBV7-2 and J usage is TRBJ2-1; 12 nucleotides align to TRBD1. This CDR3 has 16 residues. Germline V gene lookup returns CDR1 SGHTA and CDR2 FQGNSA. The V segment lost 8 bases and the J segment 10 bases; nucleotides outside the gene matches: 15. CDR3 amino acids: CASRRLGTGGAREQFF. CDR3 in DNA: TGTGCCAGCCGTCGGCTCGGGACAGGGGGCGCGCGGGAGCAGTTCTTC.